The 11 T cell receptor beta chains presented below share a single source sample, sequenced in a study of response to subunit inactivated influenza vaccine. TCRdb called the RT-PCR reads again in MiXCR, with one record for every CDR3 protein. The sample includes about 520,000 distinct CDR3 sequences, 11% of them seen just once. The specimen comprised PBMCs from blood, sampled more than 35 days after vaccination. The receptors here all came from a man in his forties or fifties who received an inactivated influenza vaccine.

In the case of this clonotype: Just one base apart from a much larger clone, this may be a read error. V and J are TRBV12-3 or TRBV12-4 and TRBJ2-7, with unresolved D. CDR3 size: 15 residues. CDR3 loop: CAISVDVRYNKLQYF. The CDR3 DNA reads as TGTGCCATCAGTGTAGATGTTAGGTATAATAAACTGCAGTACTTC.

This clonotype was counted a few times. The J gene is TRBJ1-2, the V gene TRBV5-1, with TRBD1 matching 8 bases. The V gene's germline CDR1 is SGHRS and CDR2 YFSETQ. V gave up 4 bases and J gave up 2 bases; unmatched junction bases: 10. CDR3 length: 16 amino acids. In DNA, the CDR3 is TGCGCCAGCAGCCCGGACAGGGCCGGCAGGAACTATGGCTACACCTTC. This gives the protein CASSPDRAGRNYGYTF. Based on the CDR3 plus reference TRBV5-1 and TRBJ1-2, the full variable domain is KAGVTQTPRYLIKTRGQQVTLSCSPISGHRSVSWYQQTPGQGLQFLFEYFSETQRNKGNFPGRFSGRQFSNSRSEMNVSTLELGDSALYLCASSPDRAGRNYGYTFGSGTRLTVV.

This chain connects TRBV6-1 to TRBJ2-4, with D possibly matching TRBD1 (5 bases). The CDR3 is 16 residues long. Germline V CDR1 and CDR2: MNHNS, SASEGT. V dropped 1 base and J dropped 1 base, with 11 bases sitting between them. CDR3 bases: TGTGCCAGCAGTGAAGTAACAGGTTTTGCCAAAAACATTCAGTACTTC. Translated, it gives CASSEVTGFAKNIQYF.

In this sample, this clonotype turned up a few times. This chain links TRBV6-2 or TRBV6-3 with TRBJ2-7; D not certain. The CDR3 spans 13 residues. Germline CDR1 and CDR2: MNHEY and SVGEGT. Deletions cut 4 bases from V and 3 bases from J, with 10 bases between. In nucleotides, the CDR3 is TGTGCCAGCAGTTTATCTAGGCTCTACGAGCAGTACTTC. Amino acids: CASSLSRLYEQYF.

J is TRBJ1-3 and V is TRBV7-8, with D hard to call. This CDR3 is 14 amino acids long. Trimming removed 1 base from V and 6 bases from J, with 10 bases in between. Germline lookup yields CDR1 SGHVS and CDR2 FQNEAQ. CDR3 in DNA: TGTGCCAGCAGCTTAGGGCAGAGGGCAAACACCATATATTTT. It specifies CASSLGQRANTIYF.

This chain uses TRBV2 with TRBJ2-5; 7 bases map to TRBD2. Germline assignment: CDR1 SNHLY and CDR2 FYNNEI. The CDR3 length is 15 residues. V shed 8 bases and J 2 bases; nucleotides not matched to a gene: 11. CDR3 nucleotide sequence: TGTGCCAGCGCCGGGACTATGCTCGTGCAAGAGACCCAGTACTTC. It is translated as CASAGTMLVQETQYF.

The V call is TRBV9, the J call TRBJ2-5; D possibly matches TRBD1 or TRBD2 (5 bases each). With 3 bases removed from V and 1 base from J, the gap between germline ends came to 7 bases. CDR1 and CDR2 from the germline V gene are SGDLS and YYNGEE. The CDR3 sequence is 13 residues long. The CDR3, as DNA: TGTGCCAGCAGCGCGGGACCCCAAGAGACCCAGTACTTC. It is translated as CASSAGPQETQYF.

A few counts support this clonotype. The V gene is TRBV18, the J gene TRBJ1-5; tentative D call: TRBD1 (5 bases). Germline CDR1 reads KGHSH; CDR2 reads LQKENI. V lost 6 bases, J lost 2 bases, and 14 bases lay in between. This CDR3 is 15 amino acids long. The CDR3 is CASSTPGTGNQPQHF. The CDR3 coding sequence is TGTGCCAGCTCCACACCCGGGACGGGCAATCAGCCCCAGCATTTT.

This clonotype has at least ten counts. The CDR3 nucleotides read TGCAGTGCTAGATGGGGCGGGTCGGCAACTAATGAAAAACTGTTTTTT. It translates to CSARWGGSATNEKLFF. The chain uses TRBV20-1 and TRBJ1-4; D might be TRBD1 (5 bases). CDR1 DFQATT and CDR2 SNEGSKA come from the germline V gene (reference sequence). V lost 2 bases and J 0 bases, leaving 13 bases between the germline ends. The CDR3 covers 16 residues.

This chain connects TRBV4-3 to TRBJ1-2; possible D gene TRBD1, 5 bases. This CDR3 contains 13 residues. The ends were cut back, 0 bases at V and 7 bases at J, with 9 bases in the middle. The germline V gene has CDR1 LGHNA and CDR2 YSLEER. This chain's CDR3 is CASSQDMTVGYTF. In nucleotides, the CDR3 is TGCGCCAGCAGCCAAGATATGACAGTTGGCTACACCTTC.

The J gene is TRBJ2-1, the V gene TRBV28; D remains unclear. The ends were cut back, 5 bases at V and 13 bases at J, with 18 bases in the middle. Germline V gives CDR1 MDHEN, CDR2 SYDVKM. The CDR3 consists of 13 residues. CDR3 sequence reads: CASSQPTFAVQFF. For the CDR3, the DNA is TGTGCCAGCAGTCAACCAACCTTCGCGGTACAGTTCTTC. The full variable domain, rest sourced from reference TRBV28 and TRBJ2-1, is DVKVTQSSRYLVKRTGEKVFLECVQDMDHENMFWYRQDPGLGLRLIYFSYDVKMKEKGDIPEGYSVSREKKERFSLILESASTNQTSMYLCASSQPTFAVQFFGPGTRLTVL.